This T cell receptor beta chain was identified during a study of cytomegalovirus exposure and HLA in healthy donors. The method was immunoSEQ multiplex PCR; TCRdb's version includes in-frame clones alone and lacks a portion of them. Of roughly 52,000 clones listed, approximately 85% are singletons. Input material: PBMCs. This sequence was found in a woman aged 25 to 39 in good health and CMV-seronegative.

The DNA of the CDR3 is TGCGCCAGCAGCCCACACACATCTAGCGGGAGGGGTGAGCAGTTCTTC. Its protein product is CASSPHTSSGRGEQFF. The rearrangement joins TRBV5-1 to TRBJ2-1; 12 nucleotides match TRBD2. This CDR3 has 16 residues. Losses at the gene ends were 4 bases for V and 9 bases for J; bases not matched to a gene: 11. The germline CDR1 and CDR2 sequences are SGHRS and YFSETQ.